A selection of T cell receptor beta chains follows, all from one sample in a study. TCRdb ran MiXCR on the 5' RACE reads and lists one entry per CDR3 protein. The repertoire has thousands of distinct CDR3 sequences, under 70% of them found once; the top ten carry 5.5% to 7%. The source material was Tregs sorted from a lymph node. These receptors all stem from a female donor with breast cancer. Each CDR3 is given with its conserved first and last residue. A D gene is named only where the DNA matches it firmly. Some rows mark clone size as missing; the rest say once, few, many or name a class of expanded clone.

>TRBV11-2|TRBJ2-5|NA|NA|14
TGTGCCAGCAGCTGGGGACATAGCAAAGAGACCCAGTACTTC
CASSWGHSKETQYF
>TRBV5-1|TRBJ1-2|NA|NA|15
TGCGCCAGCAGCCCCTGGGGGTCCCTAAGTGATGGCTACACCTTC
CASSPWGSLSDGYTF
>TRBV10-3|TRBJ2-5|NA|NA|11
TGTGCCATCAGTCAAGAAGAGACCCAGTACTTC
CAISQEETQYF
>TRBV12-3/TRBV12-4|TRBJ1-2|NA|few|13
TGTGCCAGCAGTATACGGACGGACTATGGCTACACCTTC
CASSIRTDYGYTF
>TRBV20-1|TRBJ1-2|TRBD1|NA|15
TGCAGTGCTAGACGACGACAGGGACCAAACTATGGCTACACCTTC
CSARRRQGPNYGYTF
>TRBV29-1|TRBJ2-5|TRBD2|NA|12
TGCAGCGGGACGGGGGGTATGGAGACCCAGTACTTC
CSGTGGMETQYF
>TRBV7-3|TRBJ2-3|NA|NA|14
TGTGCCAGCAGCATCGGGACTTACACAGATACGCAGTATTTT
CASSIGTYTDTQYF
>TRBV20-1|TRBJ2-3|NA|NA|13
TGCAGTGCCCCCAGCTCAGGGACAGATACGCAGTATTTT
CSAPSSGTDTQYF
>TRBV6-5|TRBJ1-4|NA|few|17
TGTGCCAGCAGTTACTCGATAGTTCCGGCAACTAATGAAAAACTGTTTTTT
CASSYSIVPATNEKLFF
>TRBV11-2|TRBJ1-3|NA|once|17
TGTGCCAGCAGCCCGCACGGGAGTACAGCCTCTGGAAACACCATATATTTT
CASSPHGSTASGNTIYF
>TRBV6-2/TRBV6-3|TRBJ2-1|NA|NA|15
TGTGCCAGCAGTCACCAGACCGACGGTGGCAATGAGCAGTTCTTC
CASSHQTDGGNEQFF
>TRBV25-1|TRBJ1-3|NA|NA|13
TGTGCCAGCAGTGACAGCTCTGGAAACACCATATATTTT
CASSDSSGNTIYF
>TRBV20-1|TRBJ2-5|NA|NA|14
TGCAGTCCAAATGGGGGGCCCGACCAAGAGACCCAGTACTTC
CSPNGGPDQETQYF
>TRBV5-1|TRBJ2-2|NA|few|12
TGCGCCAGCAGCTTTCTCATCGGGGAGCTGTTTTTT
CASSFLIGELFF
>TRBV20-1|TRBJ2-3|NA|few|11
TGCAGCAACCTATACACAGATACGCAGTATTTT
CSNLYTDTQYF
>TRBV12-3/TRBV12-4|TRBJ2-1|NA|NA|14
TGTGCCAGCAGTTTACTCAGGTTGGGCAATGAGCAGTTCTTC
CASSLLRLGNEQFF
>TRBV25-1|TRBJ2-1|NA|NA|16
TGTGCCAGCAGTCCCCCTTGGGGAAGCTCCTACAATGAGCAGTTCTTC
CASSPPWGSSYNEQFF
>TRBV9|TRBJ1-2|NA|NA|14
TGTGCCAGCAGCCCCCGGGGGGTCCCCTATGGCTACACCTTC
CASSPRGVPYGYTF
>TRBV9|TRBJ2-1|NA|few|16
TGTGCCAGCAGCGTAGCCCCAGCCACCAACAACAATGAGCAGTTCTTC
CASSVAPATNNNEQFF
>TRBV7-3|TRBJ2-1|TRBD2|NA|19
TGTGCCAGCAGCTTACGTTCCAGCGGGAGAAGGAATGCCTACAATGAGCAGTTCTTC
CASSLRSSGRRNAYNEQFF
>TRBV20-1|TRBJ1-6|NA|NA|15
TGCAGTGCTAGAGTCGGGAGCTCCTATAATTCACCCCTCCACTTT
CSARVGSSYNSPLHF
>TRBV29-1|TRBJ2-1|NA|NA|14
TGCAGCGCAACCAGCGGGTCCACCTACAATGAGCAGTTCTTC
CSATSGSTYNEQFF
>TRBV5-6|TRBJ2-1|NA|NA|13
TGTGCCAGCAGCTTAGGGGAATGGGGGACATGGGTCTTC
CASSLGEWGTWVF
>TRBV4-3|TRBJ2-1|TRBD1|NA|15
TGCGCCAGCAGCCAAACGACAGGGAGAAGGGTTGAGCAGTTCTTC
CASSQTTGRRVEQFF